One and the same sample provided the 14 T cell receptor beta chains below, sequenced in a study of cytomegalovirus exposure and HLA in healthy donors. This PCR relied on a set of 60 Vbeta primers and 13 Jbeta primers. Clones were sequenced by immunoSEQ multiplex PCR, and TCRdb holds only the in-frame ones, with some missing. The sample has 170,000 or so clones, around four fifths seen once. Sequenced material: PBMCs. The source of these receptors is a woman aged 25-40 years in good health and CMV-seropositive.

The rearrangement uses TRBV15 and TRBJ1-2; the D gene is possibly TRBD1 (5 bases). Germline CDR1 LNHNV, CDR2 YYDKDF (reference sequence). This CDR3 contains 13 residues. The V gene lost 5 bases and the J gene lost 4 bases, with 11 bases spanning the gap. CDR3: CATSPTEAYGYTF. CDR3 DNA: TGTGCCACCAGCCCGACAGAAGCCTATGGCTACACCTTC.

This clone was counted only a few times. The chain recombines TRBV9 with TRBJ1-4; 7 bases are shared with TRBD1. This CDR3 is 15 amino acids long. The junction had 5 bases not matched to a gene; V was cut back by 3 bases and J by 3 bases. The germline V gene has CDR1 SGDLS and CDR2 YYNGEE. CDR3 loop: CASSGPGTANEKLFF. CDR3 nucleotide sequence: TGTGCCAGCAGCGGCCCCGGGACAGCTAATGAAAAACTGTTTTTT.

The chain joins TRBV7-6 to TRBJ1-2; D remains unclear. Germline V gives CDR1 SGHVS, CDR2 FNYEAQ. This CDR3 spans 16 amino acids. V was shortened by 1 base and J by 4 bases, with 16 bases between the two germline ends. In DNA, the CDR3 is TGTGCCAGCAGCTTAGAAGAAACAGCCCCCCCCTATGGCTACACCTTC. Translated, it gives CASSLEETAPPYGYTF.

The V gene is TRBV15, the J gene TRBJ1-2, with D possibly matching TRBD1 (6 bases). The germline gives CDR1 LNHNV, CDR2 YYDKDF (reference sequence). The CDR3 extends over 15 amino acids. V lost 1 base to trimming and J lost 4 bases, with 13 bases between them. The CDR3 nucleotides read TGTGCCACCAGCAGAGGAGACAGGCAAACCTATGGCTACACCTTC. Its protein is CATSRGDRQTYGYTF.

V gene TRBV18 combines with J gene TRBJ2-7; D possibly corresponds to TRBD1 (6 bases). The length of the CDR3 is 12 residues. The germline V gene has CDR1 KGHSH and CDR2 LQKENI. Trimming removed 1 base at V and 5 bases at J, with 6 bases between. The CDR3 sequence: CASSPRQDEQYF. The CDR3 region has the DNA TGTGCCAGCTCACCACGACAGGACGAGCAGTACTTC. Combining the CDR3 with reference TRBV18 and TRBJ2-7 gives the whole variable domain NAGVMQNPRHLVRRRGQEARLRCSPMKGHSHVYWYRQLPEEGLKFMVYLQKENIIDESGMPKERFSAEFPKEGPSILRIQQVVRGDSAAYFCASSPRQDEQYFGPGTRLTVT.

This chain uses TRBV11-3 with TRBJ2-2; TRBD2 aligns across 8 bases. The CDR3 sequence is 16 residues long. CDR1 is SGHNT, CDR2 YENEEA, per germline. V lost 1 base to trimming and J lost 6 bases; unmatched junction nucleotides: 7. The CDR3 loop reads CASSLVAGGTSGELFF. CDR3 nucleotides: TGTGCCAGCAGCTTAGTGGCGGGGGGAACTTCCGGGGAGCTGTTTTTT.

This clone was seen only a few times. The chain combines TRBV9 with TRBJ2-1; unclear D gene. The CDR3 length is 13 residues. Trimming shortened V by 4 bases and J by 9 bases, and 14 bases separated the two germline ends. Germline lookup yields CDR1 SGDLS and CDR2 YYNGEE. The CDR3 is CASSPDLLSEQFF. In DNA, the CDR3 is TGTGCCAGCAGCCCCGATCTATTGAGTGAGCAGTTCTTC.

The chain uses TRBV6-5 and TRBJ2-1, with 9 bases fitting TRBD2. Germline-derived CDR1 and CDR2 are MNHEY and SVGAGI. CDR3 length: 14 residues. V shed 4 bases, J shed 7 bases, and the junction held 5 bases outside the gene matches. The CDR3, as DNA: TGTGCCAGCAGTTCGGGACTAGCCGTTAATGAGCAGTTCTTC. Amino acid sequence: CASSSGLAVNEQFF.

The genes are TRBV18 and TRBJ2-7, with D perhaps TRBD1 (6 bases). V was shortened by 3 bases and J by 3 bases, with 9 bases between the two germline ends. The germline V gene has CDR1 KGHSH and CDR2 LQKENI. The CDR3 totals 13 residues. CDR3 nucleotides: TGTGCCAGCTCACCTTCACAGGGCTACGAGCAGTACTTC. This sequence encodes CASSPSQGYEQYF.

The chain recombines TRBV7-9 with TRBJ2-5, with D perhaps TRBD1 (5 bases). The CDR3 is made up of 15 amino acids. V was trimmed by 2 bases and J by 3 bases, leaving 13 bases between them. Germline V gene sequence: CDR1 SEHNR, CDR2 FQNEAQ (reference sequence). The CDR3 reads CASSLFGHGEETQYF. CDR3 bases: TGTGCCAGCAGCTTATTCGGACACGGAGAAGAGACCCAGTACTTC. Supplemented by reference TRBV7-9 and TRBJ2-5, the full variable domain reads DTGVSQNPRHKITKRGQNVTFRCDPISEHNRLYWYRQTLGQGPEFLTYFQNEAQLEKSRLLSDRFSAERPKGSFSTLEIQRTEQGDSAMYLCASSLFGHGEETQYFGPGTRLLVL.

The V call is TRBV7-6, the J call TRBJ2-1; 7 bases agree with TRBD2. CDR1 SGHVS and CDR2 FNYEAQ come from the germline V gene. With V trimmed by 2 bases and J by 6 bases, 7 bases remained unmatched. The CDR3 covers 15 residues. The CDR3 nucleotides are TGTGCCAGCAGCTTAAGGGCGGGAGAAGGCAATGAGCAGTTCTTC. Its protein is CASSLRAGEGNEQFF.

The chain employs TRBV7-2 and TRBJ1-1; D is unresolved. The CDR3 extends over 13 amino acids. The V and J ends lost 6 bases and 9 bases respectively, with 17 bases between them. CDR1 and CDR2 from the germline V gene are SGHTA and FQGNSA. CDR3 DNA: TGTGCCAGCAGTCCCGGACGGGGTTATAAAGCTTTCTTT. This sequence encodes CASSPGRGYKAFF.

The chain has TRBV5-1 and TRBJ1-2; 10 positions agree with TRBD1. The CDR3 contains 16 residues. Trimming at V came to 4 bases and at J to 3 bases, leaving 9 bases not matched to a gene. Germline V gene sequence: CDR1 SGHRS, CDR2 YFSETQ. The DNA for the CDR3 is TGCGCCAGCAGCCCAGCCGGGACAGGGGCCGACTATGGCTACACCTTC. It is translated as CASSPAGTGADYGYTF.

This chain's CDR3 is CASSLGGVQGYGYTF. CDR3 bases: TGTGCCAGCTCCCTCGGAGGGGTGCAGGGCTATGGCTACACCTTC. This rearrangement joins TRBV27 to TRBJ1-2; D perhaps matches TRBD1 (5 bases). The length of the CDR3 is 15 residues. Germline CDR1 is MNHEY and CDR2 is SMNVEV (reference sequence). V lost 8 bases, J lost 4 bases, and 20 bases lay in between.